One and the same sample provided the 6 T cell receptor beta chains below, sequenced in a study of blood T cell repertoires in COVID-19. Data came from immunoSEQ multiplex PCR; TCRdb stores just in-frame clones and leaves some out. This repertoire shows 250,000 to 400,000 clones, about nine tenths found once; its top ten account for around 4.8%. The sample comprised PBMCs or T cells enriched from blood (not recorded which). These receptors originate from a man in his sixties who had recovered from COVID-19.

The V gene is TRBV3-1 (or the pseudogene TRBV3-2), the J gene TRBJ2-5; D remains unclear. V was clipped by 3 bases and J by 2 bases, with 4 bases between them. Germline loops: CDR1 LGHDT, CDR2 YNNKEL (reference sequence). The CDR3 runs to 12 residues. The DNA of the CDR3 is TGTGCCAGCAGCCAGACACAAGAGACCCAGTACTTC. As protein: CASSQTQETQYF.

The chain joins TRBV12-3 or TRBV12-4 to TRBJ1-5; 8 positions match TRBD1. V trimming: 7 bases; J trimming: 6 bases; junction bases outside the gene matches: 5. The CDR3 loop spans 13 amino acids. The CDR3 loop is CASTLTGVQPQHF. CDR3 DNA: TGTGCCAGCACCCTGACAGGGGTTCAGCCCCAGCATTTT.

V usage is TRBV5-1 and J usage is TRBJ1-3; possibly TRBD1 for D (6 bases). V was cut by 1 base and J by 8 bases, with 13 bases left in between. The CDR3 totals 14 residues. The germline gives CDR1 SGHRS, CDR2 YFSETQ. CDR3 in amino acids: CASSLKGGRDTIYF. The CDR3 coding sequence is TGCGCCAGCAGCTTGAAGGGGGGGCGAGACACCATATATTTT.

The rearrangement links TRBV5-1 to TRBJ1-1; D unclear. The germline V and J ends were trimmed by 0 bases and 6 bases, with 12 bases remaining between them. The length of the CDR3 is 14 residues. The germline V gene encodes CDR1 SGHRS and CDR2 YFSETQ. The CDR3 DNA reads TGCGCCAGCAGCTTGGGGGCGGGTTCCCCTGAAGCTTTCTTT. Protein sequence: CASSLGAGSPEAFF.

The chain links TRBV28 to TRBJ2-1, with 9 bases aligning to TRBD2. Germline-derived CDR1 and CDR2 are MDHEN and SYDVKM. The V gene end was trimmed by 6 bases and the J gene end by 4 bases; junction bases not matched to a gene: 10. The CDR3 totals 16 residues. The CDR3 bases are TGTGCCAGCAGCGGGATAGCGGGAGATAAATACAATGAGCAGTTCTTC. Translated, it gives CASSGIAGDKYNEQFF.

This chain connects TRBV3-1 (or the pseudogene TRBV3-2) to TRBJ2-7, with 7 bases fitting TRBD2. J was trimmed by 2 bases and V by 4 bases; bases with no gene match: 8. The length of the CDR3 is 15 residues. Per germline, CDR1 LGHDT and CDR2 YNNKEL (reference sequence). This CDR3 is CASSPPGLTTYEQYF. The CDR3, as DNA: TGTGCCAGCAGCCCACCGGGACTAACGACCTACGAGCAGTACTTC.